These 5 T cell receptor beta chains originate from one sample sequenced in a study of cytomegalovirus exposure and HLA in healthy donors. Primers: 60 Vbeta forward and 13 Jbeta reverse. Using immunoSEQ multiplex PCR, the repertoire was profiled, and TCRdb retains in-frame clones only, with some absent. The data show 130,000 to 150,000 clones, 80% seen once. The sequenced material came from PBMCs. Receptor source: a man between 35 and 55 years old in good health and CMV-seronegative.

The gene calls are TRBV6-6 and TRBJ1-3, with D unclear. The V gene lost 6 bases and the J gene lost 0 bases, with 9 bases spanning the gap. The CDR3 spans 14 residues. The V gene's germline CDR1 is MNHNY and CDR2 SVGAGI (reference sequence). CDR3 nucleotides: TGTGCCAGCAGACAGCCGAGCTCTGGAAACACCATATATTTT. Its protein is CASRQPSSGNTIYF.

The chain has TRBV5-1 and TRBJ2-5; 8 bases map to TRBD2. The CDR3 spans 13 residues. Per the germline V gene, CDR1 is SGHRS and CDR2 is YFSETQ. J gave up 5 bases and V 0 bases, and 0 bases lay outside the gene matches. The CDR3 region is CASSLVAGETQYF. The CDR3 bases are TGCGCCAGCAGCTTGGTAGCGGGGGAGACCCAGTACTTC.

This clone was counted a few times. The chain links TRBV7-2 to TRBJ1-2, with D possibly TRBD1 on 5 matching bases. This CDR3 is built from 15 residues. Germline V gives CDR1 SGHTA, CDR2 FQGNSA. V was pared by 7 bases and J by 4 bases, with 19 bases between. The CDR3 sequence is CASNHGGGGPYGYTF. Written as DNA, the CDR3 is TGTGCCAGCAATCACGGGGGGGGAGGGCCCTATGGCTACACCTTC.

This chain uses TRBV10-2 with TRBJ1-2; D is perhaps TRBD1 (6 bases). V lost 4 bases and J 8 bases, leaving 17 bases between the germline ends. The CDR3 extends over 14 amino acids. Germline CDR1 reads WSHSY; CDR2 reads SAAADI. As DNA, the CDR3 is TGCGCCAGCAGTGGTTTACAGGGAGATAGGGGCTACACCTTC. This sequence encodes CASSGLQGDRGYTF.

V gene TRBV4-1 combines with J gene TRBJ2-1, with 9 nucleotides matching TRBD1. The trim removed 4 bases at V and 7 bases at J, leaving 14 bases unmatched. Germline CDR1 reads MGHRA; CDR2 reads YSYEKL. CDR3 length: 17 amino acids. In nucleotides, the CDR3 is TGCGCCAGCAGCCGAGATTGGACCGGGACAGGGAGGAATGAGCAGTTCTTC. Its translation is CASSRDWTGTGRNEQFF.